The next 9 T cell receptor beta chains were all read from a single sample in a study of cytomegalovirus exposure and HLA in healthy donors. The PCR ran on 60 Vbeta and 13 Jbeta primers. The method was immunoSEQ multiplex PCR; TCRdb's version includes in-frame clones alone and lacks a portion of them. The table records about 130,000 clones, over 9.5% of them present only once. Sequenced input: PBMCs. These receptors were taken from a young woman in good health and CMV-seropositive.

This clone was seen a handful of times. The rearrangement uses TRBV5-4 and TRBJ1-1; D may be TRBD1 (6 bases). The CDR3 is 16 amino acids. Trimming took 4 bases from V and 0 from J, leaving 16 bases between them. Looked up from germline, CDR1 is SGHNT and CDR2 is YYREEE (reference sequence). The CDR3 bases are TGTGCCAGCAGCCAGGGGTCCGGGAAAATGAACACTGAAGCTTTCTTT. Translated, it gives CASSQGSGKMNTEAFF.

The V and J genes are TRBV4-1 and TRBJ2-4; D is unclear. The germline V and J ends were trimmed by 2 bases and 0 bases, with 11 bases remaining between them. The CDR3 loop spans 16 amino acids. Germline-derived CDR1 and CDR2 are MGHRA and YSYEKL. The CDR3 is CASSQLSSGAKNIQYF. CDR3 in DNA: TGCGCCAGCAGCCAACTGAGCTCCGGAGCCAAAAACATTCAGTACTTC.

The chain employs TRBV28 and TRBJ2-7; D possibly corresponds to TRBD1 (5 bases). Trimming left V 7 bases short and J 4 bases short, with 14 bases between. Germline V CDR1 and CDR2: MDHEN, SYDVKM. The CDR3 covers 13 residues. The DNA of the CDR3 is TGTGCCAGCAATATTAGCAGGGAATACGAGCAGTACTTC. Encoded protein: CASNISREYEQYF.

The chain uses TRBV7-2 and TRBJ2-7, with D unclear. The CDR3 has 15 amino acids. Trimming removed 2 bases from V and 7 bases from J, with 18 bases in between. CDR1 SGHTA and CDR2 FQGNSA come from the germline V gene. The CDR3 region is CASSLPITPTWEQYF. The CDR3 DNA reads as TGTGCCAGCAGCTTACCGATAACCCCTACTTGGGAGCAGTACTTC.

The table lists this clone with a few counts. The gene calls are TRBV6-5 and TRBJ2-5; 9 bases align to TRBD2. The DNA end favors TRBJ2-7, so the J call may be wrong. The CDR3 sequence is 15 residues long. Germline V gene data show CDR1 as MNHEY and CDR2 as SVGAGI. CDR3 protein: CASSQHLAGRNEQYF. CDR3 coding DNA: TGTGCCAGCAGCCAACATCTAGCGGGACGAAACGAGCAGTACTTC.

In its sample, this clone was seen a few times. This chain links TRBV5-1 with TRBJ2-7; 11 bases fit TRBD2. The V gene end was trimmed by 4 bases and the J gene end by 2 bases; junction bases not matched to a gene: 23. This CDR3 contains 21 residues. The V gene's germline CDR1 is SGHRS and CDR2 YFSETQ. The chain's CDR3 is CASSPGTSGTLASTHTYEQYF. The CDR3 coding sequence is TGCGCCAGCAGCCCCGGGACTAGCGGTACCCTAGCCTCGACACACACCTACGAGCAGTACTTC.

The CDR3 DNA reads as TGTGCCAGCAGCGTAGAGGGGCCGGCGACAGATACGCAGTATTTT. Protein: CASSVEGPATDTQYF. The genes are TRBV9 and TRBJ2-3; D possibly corresponds to TRBD1 (5 bases). Trimming removed 0 bases from V and 3 bases from J, with 11 bases in between. The CDR3 totals 15 residues. From germline, CDR1 is SGDLS and CDR2 YYNGEE.

The V call is TRBV5-1, the J call TRBJ2-2, with 9 bases that match TRBD1. In germline, CDR1 is SGHRS, CDR2 YFSETQ. The V segment lost 2 bases and the J segment 3 bases; nucleotides outside the gene matches: 5. CDR3 length: 16 residues. For the CDR3, the DNA is TGCGCCAGCAGCTTCCTAGGACAGGGGTACACCGGGGAGCTGTTTTTT. Translated: CASSFLGQGYTGELFF.

V gene TRBV5-6 combines with J gene TRBJ1-2; D remains unclear. CDR1 and CDR2 (germline): SGHDT, YYEEEE. This CDR3 is built from 13 residues. Trimming removed 0 bases from V and 8 bases from J, with 11 bases in between. The CDR3 DNA reads TGTGCCAGCAGCTTGGAGGAGGGCGTCGGCTACACCTTC. This sequence encodes CASSLEEGVGYTF.